The T cell receptor beta chain under discussion was sequenced for a study of T cell responses to AZD1222 COVID-19 vaccine. Broader study findings: Spike regions recognized by vaccine-associated CD4 TCRs spanned the protein, led by 160-218 and 743-854. Among the donors, most were white British and more were female, and clonal diversity was possibly underestimated.

Repertoires were generated with immunoSEQ multiplex PCR, while TCRdb's copy carries only in-frame clones and drops some. The sample records about 120,000 clones, over 75% being singletons. This clone was detected only a few times. Its specificity is unknown. Trimming stripped 4 bases from V and 0 bases from J, with 11 bases between. CDR3 length equals 15 residues. The germline V gene has CDR1 SGHRS and CDR2 YFSETQ. The chain uses TRBV5-1 and TRBJ1-3; D is unclear. The TCR comes from an adult in good health. The specimen was peripheral blood, collected on day 0 of AZD1222 vaccination. CDR3 region: CASSTDGGSGNTIYF. CDR3 bases: TGCGCCAGCAGCACGGACGGCGGCTCTGGAAACACCATATATTTT.